This T cell receptor beta chain was captured by sequencing in a study of cytomegalovirus exposure and HLA in healthy donors. Study-wide results and caveats: It was likely that a cluster of highly shared sequence variants was a sequencing artifact.

Details on this clone: Its target is unknown.

Primers included in the PCR were 60 Vbeta and 13 Jbeta primers. Some clones are missing from TCRdb's copy, which holds only in-frame ones; the method was immunoSEQ multiplex PCR. The table includes about 120,000 clones, 79% detected once. The CDR3 totals 15 residues. Germline V lookup: CDR1 MDHEN, CDR2 SYDVKM. Deletions cut 6 bases from V and 3 bases from J, with 15 bases between. The rearrangement uses TRBV28 and TRBJ1-5, with unresolved D. The clonotype comes from a man aged 25-40 years in good health and CMV-seropositive. The sample comprised PBMCs. CDR3 sequence reads: CASSTPYKFNQPQHF. CDR3 sequence (DNA): TGTGCCAGCAGCACCCCGTACAAATTCAATCAGCCCCAGCATTTT.